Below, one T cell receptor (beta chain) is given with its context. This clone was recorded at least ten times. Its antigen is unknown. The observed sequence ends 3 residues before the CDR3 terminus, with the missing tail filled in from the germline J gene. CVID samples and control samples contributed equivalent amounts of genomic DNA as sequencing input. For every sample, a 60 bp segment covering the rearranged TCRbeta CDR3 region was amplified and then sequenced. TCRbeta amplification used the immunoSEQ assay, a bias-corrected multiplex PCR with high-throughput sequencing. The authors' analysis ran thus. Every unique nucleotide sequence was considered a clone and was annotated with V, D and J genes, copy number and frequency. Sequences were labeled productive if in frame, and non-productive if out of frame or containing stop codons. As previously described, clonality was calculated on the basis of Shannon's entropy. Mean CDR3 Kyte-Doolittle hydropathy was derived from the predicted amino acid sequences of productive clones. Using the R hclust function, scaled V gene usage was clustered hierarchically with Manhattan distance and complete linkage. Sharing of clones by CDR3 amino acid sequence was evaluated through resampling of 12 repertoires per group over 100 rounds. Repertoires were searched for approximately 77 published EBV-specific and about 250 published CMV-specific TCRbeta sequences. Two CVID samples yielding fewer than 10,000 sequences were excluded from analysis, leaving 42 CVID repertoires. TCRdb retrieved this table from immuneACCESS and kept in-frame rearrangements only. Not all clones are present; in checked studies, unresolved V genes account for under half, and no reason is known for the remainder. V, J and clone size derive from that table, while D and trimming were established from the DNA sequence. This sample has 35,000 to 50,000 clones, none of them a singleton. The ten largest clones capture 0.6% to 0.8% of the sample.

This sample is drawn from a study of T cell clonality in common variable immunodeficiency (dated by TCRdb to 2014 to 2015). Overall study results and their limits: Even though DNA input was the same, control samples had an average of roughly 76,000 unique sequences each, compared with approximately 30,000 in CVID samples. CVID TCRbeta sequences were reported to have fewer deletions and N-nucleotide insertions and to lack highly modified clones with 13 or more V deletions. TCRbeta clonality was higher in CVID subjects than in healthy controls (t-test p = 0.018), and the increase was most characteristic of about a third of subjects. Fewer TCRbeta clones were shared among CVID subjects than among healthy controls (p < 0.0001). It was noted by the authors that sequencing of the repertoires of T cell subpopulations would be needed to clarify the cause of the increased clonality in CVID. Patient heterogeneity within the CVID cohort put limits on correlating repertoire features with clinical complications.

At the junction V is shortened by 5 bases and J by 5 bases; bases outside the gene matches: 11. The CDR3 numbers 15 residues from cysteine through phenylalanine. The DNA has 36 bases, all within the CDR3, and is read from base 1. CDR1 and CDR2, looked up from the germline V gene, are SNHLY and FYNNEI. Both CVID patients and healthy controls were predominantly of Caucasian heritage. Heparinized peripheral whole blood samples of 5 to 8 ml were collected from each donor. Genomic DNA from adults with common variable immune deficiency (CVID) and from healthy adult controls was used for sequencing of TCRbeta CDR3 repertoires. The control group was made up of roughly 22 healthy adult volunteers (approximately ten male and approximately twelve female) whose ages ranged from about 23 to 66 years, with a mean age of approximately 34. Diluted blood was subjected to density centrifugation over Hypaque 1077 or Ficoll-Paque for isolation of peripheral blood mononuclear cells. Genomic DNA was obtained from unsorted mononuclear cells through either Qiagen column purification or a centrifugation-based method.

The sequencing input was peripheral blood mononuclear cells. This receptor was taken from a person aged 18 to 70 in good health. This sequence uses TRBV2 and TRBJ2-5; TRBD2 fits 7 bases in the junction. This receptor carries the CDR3 CASSFSAGEPETQYF. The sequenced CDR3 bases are TGTGCCAGCAGTTTTAGTGCGGGGGAGCCGGAGACC.